This is a list of T cell receptor beta chains from one sample in a study of immune evolution from preneoplasia to lung adenocarcinoma. TCRdb keeps only in-frame clones here, not all; method: immunoSEQ multiplex PCR. The sample records approximately 6,900 clones, roughly 79% being singletons. The specimen sequenced was FFPE adjacent normal lung tissue. The receptors were gathered from a person aged 65-85 years with lung adenocarcinoma. CDR3s include the opening cysteine and the closing phenylalanine or tryptophan. The D gene is left open where the match is weak. Some rows have no size entry. The others give once, few or many, or a class for an expanded clone.

D | J | size | V | DNA | CDR3
- | TRBJ2-2 | - | TRBV6-5 | TGTGCCAGCAGTTACTCGATCCAGCGGACGACCGGGGAGCTGTTTTTT | CASSYSIQRTTGELFF
- | TRBJ2-7 | - | TRBV4-2 | TGTGCCAGCAGCCAACGGAAGGGTTACGAGCAGTACTTC | CASSQRKGYEQYF
TRBD2 | TRBJ2-7 | - | TRBV4-2 | TGTGCCAGCAGCCAAGATACCAGCGGGGGGGTCTTCTACGAGCAGTACTTC | CASSQDTSGGVFYEQYF
- | TRBJ2-1 | - | TRBV9 | TGTGCCAGCAGCGTAGAGGGACACCTATACAATGAGCAGTTCTTC | CASSVEGHLYNEQFF
TRBD2 | TRBJ2-1 | - | TRBV5-1 | TGCGCCAGCTTAATGGGACTAGCGGCGACTGAGCAGTTCTTC | CASLMGLAATEQFF
TRBD1 | TRBJ1-1 | - | TRBV9 | TGTGCCAGCAGTCGACAGGGGGCAAGGACTGAAGCTTTCTTT | CASSRQGARTEAFF
- | TRBJ1-2 | - | TRBV18 | TGTGCCAGCTCAACAGCTAACTATGGCTACACCTTC | CASSTANYGYTF
- | TRBJ2-4 | - | TRBV7-9 | TGTGCCAGCAGCTTAAGACAAAACATTCAGTACTTC | CASSLRQNIQYF
TRBD1 | TRBJ1-6 | medium-sized | TRBV29-1 | TGCAGCGTGAAACAGGGGGCAGGGTCACCCCTCCACTTT | CSVKQGAGSPLHF
- | TRBJ2-3 | - | TRBV11-3 | TGTGCCAGCAGCTTAAGATGGACAGATACGCAGTATTTT | CASSLRWTDTQYF
- | TRBJ2-3 | few | TRBV2 | TGTGCCAGCAAGGGGTTCCAAAGAGATACGCAGTATTTT | CASKGFQRDTQYF
- | TRBJ2-7 | - | TRBV6-6 | TGTGCCAGCGCAGGGAAATCAGGCGAGCAGTACTTC | CASAGKSGEQYF
TRBD1 | TRBJ1-5 | - | TRBV2 | TGTGCCAGCAGTGCGACAGGGGGAAACAATCAGCCCCAGCATTTT | CASSATGGNNQPQHF
- | TRBJ1-2 | - | TRBV5-6 | TGTGCCAGCAGCTTCAATTTGGGGGAGTATGGCTACACCTTC | CASSFNLGEYGYTF
- | TRBJ2-3 | once | TRBV7-8 | TGTGCCAGCAGCTTAGTAAAGGGGGGAACGGAGTATTTT | CASSLVKGGTEYF
- | TRBJ1-1 | - | TRBV4-2 | TGTGCCAGCAGCCAAATCCCCCCCGATGAAGCTTTCTTT | CASSQIPPDEAFF
TRBD2 | TRBJ2-5 | - | TRBV13 | TGTGCCAGCAGTCGACTAGCGGGGCAAGAGACCCAGTACTTC | CASSRLAGQETQYF
- | TRBJ1-5 | few | TRBV18 | TGTGCCAGCTCTAGGGAGGCGGGCAATCAGCCCCAGCATTTT | CASSREAGNQPQHF
- | TRBJ1-1 | few | TRBV9 | TGTGCCAGCAGCGTATCCGGGCCGAACACTGAAGCTTTCTTT | CASSVSGPNTEAFF
- | TRBJ2-7 | - | TRBV28 | TGTGCCAGCAGCATCACATCCTACGAGCAGTACTTC | CASSITSYEQYF
TRBD2 | TRBJ2-3 | - | TRBV27 | TGTGCCAGCAGTTTGCCTAGCGGGGGCGGCCGCTTCACAGATACGCAGTATTTT | CASSLPSGGGRFTDTQYF
- | TRBJ1-6 | - | TRBV10-3 | TGTGCCATCAGTGAGTCTGCCCCAGGGGCTTCCTATAATTCACCCCTCCACTTT | CAISESAPGASYNSPLHF
- | TRBJ2-6 | - | TRBV10-2 | TGCGCCAGCAGTGAGGTGTACTCTGGGGCCAACGTCCTGACTTTC | CASSEVYSGANVLTF
- | TRBJ2-3 | - | TRBV27 | TGTGCCAGCAGTTTAATTAGTAGCGGAAACACAGATACGCAGTATTTT | CASSLISSGNTDTQYF
TRBD1 | TRBJ1-1 | - | TRBV27 | TGTGCCAGCAGCTTAAAGCGGACAGGGACAATGAACACTGAAGCTTTCTTT | CASSLKRTGTMNTEAFF
- | TRBJ2-7 | - | TRBV11-2 | TGTGCCAGCAGCTTAGATCTCAACCAGGGGTCCTACGAGCAGTACTTC | CASSLDLNQGSYEQYF
TRBD1 | TRBJ2-7 | few | TRBV18 | TGTGCCAGCTCACCTCGACAGGGAACCCCCTACGAGCAGTACTTC | CASSPRQGTPYEQYF
- | TRBJ1-1 | - | TRBV13 | TGTGCCAGCAGCTTAGTCGGCAGTGGCGGGACTGAAGCTTTCTTT | CASSLVGSGGTEAFF
- | TRBJ1-6 | - | TRBV6-1 | TGTGCCAGCAGCAAGACAGGCGATTCACCCCTCCACTTT | CASSKTGDSPLHF
- | TRBJ1-2 | - | TRBV9 | TGTGCCAGCAGCCAGGGATATGGCTACACCTTC | CASSQGYGYTF